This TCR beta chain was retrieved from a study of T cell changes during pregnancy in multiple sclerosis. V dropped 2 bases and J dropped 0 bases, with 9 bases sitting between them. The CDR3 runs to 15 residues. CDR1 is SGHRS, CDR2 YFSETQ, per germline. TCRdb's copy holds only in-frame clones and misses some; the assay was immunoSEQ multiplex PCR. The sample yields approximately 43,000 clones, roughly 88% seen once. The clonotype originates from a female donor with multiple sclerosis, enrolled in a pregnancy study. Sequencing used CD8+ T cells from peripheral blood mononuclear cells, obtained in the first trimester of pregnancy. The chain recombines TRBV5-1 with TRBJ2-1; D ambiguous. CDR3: CASSFTPGSYNEQFF. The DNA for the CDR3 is TGCGCCAGCAGCTTTACTCCGGGCTCCTACAATGAGCAGTTCTTC. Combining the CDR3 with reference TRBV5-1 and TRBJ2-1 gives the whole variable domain KAGVTQTPRYLIKTRGQQVTLSCSPISGHRSVSWYQQTPGQGLQFLFEYFSETQRNKGNFPGRFSGRQFSNSRSEMNVSTLELGDSALYLCASSFTPGSYNEQFFGPGTRLTVL.